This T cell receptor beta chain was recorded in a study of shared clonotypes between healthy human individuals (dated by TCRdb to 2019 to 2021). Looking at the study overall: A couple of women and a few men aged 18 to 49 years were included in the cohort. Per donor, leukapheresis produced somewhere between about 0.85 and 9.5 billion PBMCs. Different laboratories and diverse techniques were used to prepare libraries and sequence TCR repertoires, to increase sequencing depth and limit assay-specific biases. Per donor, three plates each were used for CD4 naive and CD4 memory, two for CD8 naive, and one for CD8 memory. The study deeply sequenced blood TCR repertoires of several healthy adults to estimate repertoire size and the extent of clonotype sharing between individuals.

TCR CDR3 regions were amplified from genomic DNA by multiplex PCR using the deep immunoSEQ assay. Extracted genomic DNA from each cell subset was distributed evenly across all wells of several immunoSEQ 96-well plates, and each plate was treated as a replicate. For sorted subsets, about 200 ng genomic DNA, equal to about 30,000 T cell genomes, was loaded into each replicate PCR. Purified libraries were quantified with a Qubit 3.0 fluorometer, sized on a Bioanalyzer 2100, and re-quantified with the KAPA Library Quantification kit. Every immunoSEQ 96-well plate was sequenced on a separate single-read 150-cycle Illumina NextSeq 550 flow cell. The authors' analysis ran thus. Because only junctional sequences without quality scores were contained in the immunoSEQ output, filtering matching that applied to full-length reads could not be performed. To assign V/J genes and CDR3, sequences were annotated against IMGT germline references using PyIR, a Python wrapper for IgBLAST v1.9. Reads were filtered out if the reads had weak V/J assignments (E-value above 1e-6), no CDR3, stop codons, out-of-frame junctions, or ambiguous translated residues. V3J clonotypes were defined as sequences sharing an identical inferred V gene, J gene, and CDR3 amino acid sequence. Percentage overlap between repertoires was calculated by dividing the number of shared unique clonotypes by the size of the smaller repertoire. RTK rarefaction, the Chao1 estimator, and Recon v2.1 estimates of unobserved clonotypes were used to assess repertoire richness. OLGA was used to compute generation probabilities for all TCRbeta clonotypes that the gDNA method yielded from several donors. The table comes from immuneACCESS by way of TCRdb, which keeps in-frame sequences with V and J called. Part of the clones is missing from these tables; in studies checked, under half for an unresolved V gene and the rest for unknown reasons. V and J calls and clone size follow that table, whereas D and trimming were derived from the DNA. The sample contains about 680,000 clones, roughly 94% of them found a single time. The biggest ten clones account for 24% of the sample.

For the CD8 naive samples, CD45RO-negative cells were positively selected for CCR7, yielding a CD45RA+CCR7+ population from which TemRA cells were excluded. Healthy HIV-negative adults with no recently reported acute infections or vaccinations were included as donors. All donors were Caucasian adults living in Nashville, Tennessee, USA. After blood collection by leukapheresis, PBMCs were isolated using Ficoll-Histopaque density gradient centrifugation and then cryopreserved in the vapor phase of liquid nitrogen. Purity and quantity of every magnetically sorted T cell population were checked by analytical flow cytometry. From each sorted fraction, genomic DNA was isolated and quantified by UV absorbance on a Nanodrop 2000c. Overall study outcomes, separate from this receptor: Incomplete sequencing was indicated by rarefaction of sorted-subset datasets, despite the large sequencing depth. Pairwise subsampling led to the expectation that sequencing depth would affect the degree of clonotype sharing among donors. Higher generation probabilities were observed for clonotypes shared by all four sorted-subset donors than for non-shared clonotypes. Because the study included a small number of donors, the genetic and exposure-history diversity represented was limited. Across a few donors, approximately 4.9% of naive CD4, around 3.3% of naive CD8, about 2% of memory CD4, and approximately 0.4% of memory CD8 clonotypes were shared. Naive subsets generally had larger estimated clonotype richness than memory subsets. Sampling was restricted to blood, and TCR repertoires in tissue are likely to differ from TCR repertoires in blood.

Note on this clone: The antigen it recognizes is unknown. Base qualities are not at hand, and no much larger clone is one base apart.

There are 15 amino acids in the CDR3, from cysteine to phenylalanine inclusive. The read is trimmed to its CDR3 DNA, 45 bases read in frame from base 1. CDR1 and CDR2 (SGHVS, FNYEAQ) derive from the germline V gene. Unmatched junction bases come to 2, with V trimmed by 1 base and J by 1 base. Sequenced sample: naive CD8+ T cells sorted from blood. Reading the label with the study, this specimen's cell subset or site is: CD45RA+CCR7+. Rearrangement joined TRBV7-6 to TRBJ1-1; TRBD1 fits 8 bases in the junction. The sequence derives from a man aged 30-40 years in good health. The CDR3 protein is CASSLVGQGNTEAFF. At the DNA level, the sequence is TGTGCCAGCAGCTTAGTCGGACAGGGGAACACTGAAGCTTTCTTT.